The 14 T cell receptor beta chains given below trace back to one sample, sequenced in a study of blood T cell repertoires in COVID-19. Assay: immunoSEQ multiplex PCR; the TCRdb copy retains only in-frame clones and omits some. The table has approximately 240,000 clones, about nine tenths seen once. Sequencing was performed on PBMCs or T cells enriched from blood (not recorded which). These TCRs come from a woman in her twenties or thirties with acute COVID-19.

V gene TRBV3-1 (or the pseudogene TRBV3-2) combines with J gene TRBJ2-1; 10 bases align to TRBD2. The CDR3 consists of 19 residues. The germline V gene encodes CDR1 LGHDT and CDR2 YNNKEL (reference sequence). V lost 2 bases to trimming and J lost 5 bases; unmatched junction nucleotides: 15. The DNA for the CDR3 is TGTGCCAGCAGCCAACTTGGAGGGGGTCTAGCGGGAGCTAACAATGAGCAGTTCTTC. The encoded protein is CASSQLGGGLAGANNEQFF.

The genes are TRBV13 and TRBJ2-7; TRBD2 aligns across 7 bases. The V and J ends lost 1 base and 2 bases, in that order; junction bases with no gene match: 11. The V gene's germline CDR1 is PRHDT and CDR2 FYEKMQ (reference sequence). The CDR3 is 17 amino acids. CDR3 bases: TGTGCCAGCAGCTTAGTGAGCGGGGCAGGCGCGACCTACGAGCAGTACTTC. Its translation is CASSLVSGAGATYEQYF. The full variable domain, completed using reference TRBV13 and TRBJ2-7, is AAGVIQSPRHLIKEKRETATLKCYPIPRHDTVYWYQQGPGQDPQFLISFYEKMQSDKGSIPDRFSAQQFSDYHSELNMSSLELGDSALYFCASSLVSGAGATYEQYFGPGTRLTVT.

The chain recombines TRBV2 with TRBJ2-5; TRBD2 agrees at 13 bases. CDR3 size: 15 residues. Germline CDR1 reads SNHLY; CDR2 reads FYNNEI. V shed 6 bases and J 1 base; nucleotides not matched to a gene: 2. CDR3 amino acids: CASRGTSGVQETQYF. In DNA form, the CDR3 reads TGTGCCAGCAGAGGGACTAGCGGGGTCCAAGAGACCCAGTACTTC.

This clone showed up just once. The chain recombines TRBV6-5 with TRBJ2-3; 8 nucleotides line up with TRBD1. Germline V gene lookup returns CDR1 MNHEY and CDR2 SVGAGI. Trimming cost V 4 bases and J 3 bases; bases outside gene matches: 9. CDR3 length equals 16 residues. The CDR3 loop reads CASSLDWTGRTDTQYF. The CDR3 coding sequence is TGTGCCAGCAGTTTGGACTGGACAGGGAGGACAGATACGCAGTATTTT.

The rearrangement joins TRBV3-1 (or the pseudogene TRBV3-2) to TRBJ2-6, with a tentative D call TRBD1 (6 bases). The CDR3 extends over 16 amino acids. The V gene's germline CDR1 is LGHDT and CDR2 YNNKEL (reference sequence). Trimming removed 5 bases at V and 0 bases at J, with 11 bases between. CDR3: CASSGGTSSGANVLTF. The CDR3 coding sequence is TGTGCCAGCAGCGGGGGCACCAGCTCTGGGGCCAACGTCCTGACTTTC.

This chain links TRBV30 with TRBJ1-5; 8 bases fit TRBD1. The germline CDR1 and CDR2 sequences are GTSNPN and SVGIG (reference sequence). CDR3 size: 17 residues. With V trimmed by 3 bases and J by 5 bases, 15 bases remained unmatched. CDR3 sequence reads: CAWSLNIGQGKHQPQHF. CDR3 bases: TGTGCCTGGAGCCTCAACATCGGACAGGGAAAGCATCAGCCCCAGCATTTT.

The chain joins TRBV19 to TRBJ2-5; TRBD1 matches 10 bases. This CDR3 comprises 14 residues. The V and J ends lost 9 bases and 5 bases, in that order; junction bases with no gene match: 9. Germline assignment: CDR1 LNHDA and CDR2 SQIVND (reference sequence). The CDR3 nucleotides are TGTGCCAGCCAAAGACAGGGGGCGAGGGAGACCCAGTACTTC. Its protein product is CASQRQGARETQYF. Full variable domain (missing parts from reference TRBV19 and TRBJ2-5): DGGITQSPKYLFRKEGQNVTLSCEQNLNHDAMYWYRQDPGQGLRLIYYSQIVNDFQKGDIAEGYSVSREKKESFPLTVTSAQKNPTAFYLCASQRQGARETQYFGPGTRLLVL.

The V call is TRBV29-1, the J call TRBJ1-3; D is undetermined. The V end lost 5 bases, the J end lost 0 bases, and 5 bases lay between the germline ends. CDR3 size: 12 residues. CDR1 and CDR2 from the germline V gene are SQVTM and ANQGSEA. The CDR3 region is CSVRSSGNTIYF. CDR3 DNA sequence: TGCAGCGTTAGGAGCTCTGGAAACACCATATATTTT.

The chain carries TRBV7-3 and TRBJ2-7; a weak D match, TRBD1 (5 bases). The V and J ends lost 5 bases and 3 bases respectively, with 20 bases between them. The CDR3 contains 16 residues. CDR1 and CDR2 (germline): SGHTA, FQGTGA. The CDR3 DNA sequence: TGTGCCAGCAGCCCCACCCCCCAAGGACACGGCTACGAGCAGTACTTC. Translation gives CASSPTPQGHGYEQYF.

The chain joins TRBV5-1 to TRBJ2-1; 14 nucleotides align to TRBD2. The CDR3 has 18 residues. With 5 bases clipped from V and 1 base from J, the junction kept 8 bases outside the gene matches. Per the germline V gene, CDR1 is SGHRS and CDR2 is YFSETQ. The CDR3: CASRTGTSGGKSYNEQFF. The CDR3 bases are TGCGCCAGCAGAACAGGGACTAGCGGGGGAAAATCCTACAATGAGCAGTTCTTC. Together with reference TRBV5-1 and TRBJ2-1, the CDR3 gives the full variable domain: KAGVTQTPRYLIKTRGQQVTLSCSPISGHRSVSWYQQTPGQGLQFLFEYFSETQRNKGNFPGRFSGRQFSNSRSEMNVSTLELGDSALYLCASRTGTSGGKSYNEQFFGPGTRLTVL.

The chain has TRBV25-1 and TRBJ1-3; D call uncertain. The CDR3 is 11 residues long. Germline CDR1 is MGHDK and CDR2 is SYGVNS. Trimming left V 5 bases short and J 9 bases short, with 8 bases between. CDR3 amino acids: CASSFTSTIYF. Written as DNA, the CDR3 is TGTGCCAGCAGTTTTACAAGCACCATATATTTT.

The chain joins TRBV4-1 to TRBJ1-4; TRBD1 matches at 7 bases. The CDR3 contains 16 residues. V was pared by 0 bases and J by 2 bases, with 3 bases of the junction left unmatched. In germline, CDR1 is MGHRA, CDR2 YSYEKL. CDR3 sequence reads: CASSQDAQGTNEKLFF. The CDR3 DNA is TGCGCCAGCAGCCAAGATGCACAGGGGACTAATGAAAAACTGTTTTTT.

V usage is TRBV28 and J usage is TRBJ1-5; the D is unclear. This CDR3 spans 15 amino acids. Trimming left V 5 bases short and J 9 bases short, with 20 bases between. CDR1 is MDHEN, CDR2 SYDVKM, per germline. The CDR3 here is CASSTPRTPAGPQHF. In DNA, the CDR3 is TGTGCCAGCAGTACTCCCCGGACCCCGGCGGGGCCCCAGCATTTT.

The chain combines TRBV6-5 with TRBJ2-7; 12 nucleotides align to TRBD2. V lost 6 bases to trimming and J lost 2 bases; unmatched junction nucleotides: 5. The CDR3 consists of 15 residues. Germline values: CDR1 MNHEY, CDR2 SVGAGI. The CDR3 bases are TGTGCCAGCAGACCGGGACTAGCGGGTCCCTACGAGCAGTACTTC. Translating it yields CASRPGLAGPYEQYF.